The TCR beta chain under discussion was sequenced for a study of cytomegalovirus exposure and HLA in healthy donors (dated by TCRdb to the late 2010s). Background for the entire study: An earlier analysis of 587 of the donors reported approximately 290 Gb of sequence data and around 120 million unique TCR beta sequences from some 180 million T cells. In a later analysis, previously published TCR beta repertoires from about 670 donors were re-analyzed and high-resolution HLA genotyping was added so that TCR occurrence patterns could be studied. A few DR-DQ haplotypes were treated as single units for association and clustering because of strong linkage in the cohort. In the later analysis, no new phenotypic data were used to find candidate immune exposures; instead, reliance was placed on TCR beta sequences and their occurrence across donors. A later genetic analysis used genome-wide SNP genotypes for about 65% of the roughly 700 donors, treating that subset as a discovery cohort. The aim of the study was to test whether cataloging public T cell receptors could identify signatures of past pathogen exposure. Roughly 300 gigabases of sequencing data and approximately 84 million unique TCR sequences were included in an early release covering under 650 HLA-typed donors. The genetic ancestry cluster associated with self-reported Caucasian donors included 65% to 90% of the approximately 410 genotyped donors. To predict cytomegalovirus infection status, the study brought together high-throughput TCR immunosequencing, statistical association of individual TCRs with disease status, and machine learning. Class I and class II HLA loci were covered by the typing at four-digit resolution. All discovery cohort repertoires had been generated using a single sequencing platform. Donor age, sex, ethnicity and CMV serostatus were compiled alongside the repertoire data. Among 300 to 500 genotyped donors of the cohort, an average of roughly 230,000 unique TCR beta nucleotide sequences was sequenced per donor, of which 15% to 20% were non-productive. Besides the first cohort of more than 650 subjects, a separate validation cohort made up of 90 to 150 different subjects was used. The T cell repertoires of under 700 subjects were profiled by immunosequencing and related to cytomegalovirus serostatus. The number of typed donors differed by locus: roughly 629-640 for A, B, C, DRB1 and DQB1; approximately 540 for DQA1; 600 to 610 for DPA1; and 400 to 480 for DPB1. In an earlier analysis of more than 550 of the donors, high-throughput TCR beta sequencing was used to judge whether each TCR beta V gene segment behaved as functional or pseudogenic. Points the paper makes about the study in general: Three of the identified cytomegalovirus-associated TCR beta chains were confirmed in vitro to be specific for cytomegalovirus antigens. The authors suggested that the approach could potentially be extended to other disease states and immunological phenotypes. Across donors, most TCR sequences were observed very rarely, whereas some public TCRs were present in many individuals. The earlier analysis of some 540 of the donors excluded about 16 rarely observed V segments, including chromosome 9 orphons, because counts were too low. A later analysis found that HLA-associated TCR beta chains were more clonally expanded and had lower generation probabilities than equally common non-associated chains. A further reported finding was that TCR beta sequences accurately predicted the HLA-A and HLA-B alleles for most subjects in the first cohort. The only immune exposure information available for the cohort was CMV serostatus. A cluster of highly shared sequence variants was judged likely to be a technical artifact of the sequencing pipeline. Linkage disequilibrium might explain the correlated functional status among segregating V segments, but an unknown experimental factor could not be ruled out. Because HLA typing was unavailable for some donors at each locus, only the typed subset was used in association tests. A later genetic analysis reported fewer N-insertions in productive TCRs among donors in an Asian-associated ancestry cluster than the approximately 670-donor mean. In both the original and validation cohorts, the classifier was reported to diagnose cytomegalovirus status with high specificity and sensitivity. In the study, roughly 160 TCR beta chains were listed as associated with cytomegalovirus. When HLA alleles, especially DR and DQ, strongly co-occurred, attributing TCR associations to individual alleles was difficult. According to a later analysis, parvovirus B19, influenza, CMV and Epstein-Barr virus appeared linked to several top co-occurrence clusters. V-gene and J-gene trimming of TCR beta chains was associated with a missense DCLRE1C variant in a later genetic analysis, and the association was replicated in an independent cohort. Specific HLA alleles were associated with 16,951 TCR beta sequences at a false discovery rate of 0.05 in a later analysis. A later analysis found that TCR association rates varied across HLA loci, with DRB1 alleles showing the most associated TCRs and HLA-C alleles the fewest. In an earlier analysis of around 600 of the donors, most TCR beta V segments appeared in productive rearrangements about 90% or about 30% of the time, broadly matching IMGT annotations. In this cohort, only TCR beta chains were sequenced, and detectable features were limited by the absence of alpha or paired-chain data. Because the 87-base-pair reads could not distinguish some IMGT-functional V segments, including TRBV6-2 and TRBV6-3, those segments were excluded. Presence/absence analyses assumed roughly uniform sequencing depth across donors, an assumption that may not hold. According to a later analysis, most CMV-associated TCR beta chains appeared to be HLA-restricted, and the HLA associations seemed to be driven largely by CMV exposure.

Remarks on this clone: Which antigen it targets is not known. No much larger clone is present one base from it, and per-base qualities are unavailable.

The cohort consisted of approximately 690 healthy bone marrow donors. At the time of sampling, all cohort members were nominally healthy, though unrecorded immune exposures were likely present. The donor tested CMV seronegative, placing the donor among the 300 to 400 seronegative members of the cohort. A peripheral blood sample was collected from each donor, and TCR beta sequencing was performed on peripheral blood mononuclear cells. Genomic DNA was extracted from the blood cell samples with the Qiagen DNeasy Blood Extraction Kit. Clipping removes 5 bases from V and 1 base from J, with 7 as the unmatched junction base count. Reading the germline V gene (reference sequence) gives CDR1 SGHNT and CDR2 YYREEE. The cysteine opens and the phenylalanine closes a CDR3 of 18 amino acids. Here the CDR3 DNA is all that survives: 54 bases in frame from base 1. Receptors were amplified or captured by the immunoSEQ multiplex PCR assay. The multiplex PCR relied on a mix of 60 forward primers for TCR Vbeta segments and 13 reverse primers for TCR Jbeta segments. A multiplex PCR assay on genomic DNA amplified the CDR3 region of rearranged TCR beta genes. On the Illumina HiSeq System, the amplified TCR beta libraries were sequenced as 87-base-pair reads. As for how the authors treated the data: A later analysis counted around 72 million unique TCR beta chains across the 670 or so repertoires, and 9.5 million to 11 million of these chains were shared by at least two donors. Raw reads were error-corrected and collapsed into unique sequences by a nearest-neighbor algorithm in which closely related sequences were merged to remove PCR and sequencing errors. CDR3 sequences were aligned to IMGT reference sequences to assign V, D and J gene segments. For a sequence to be retained, a match of at least six nucleotides was required to both a V gene segment and a J gene segment. Rearrangements were classified as productive when the CDR3 lacked stop codons and remained in frame with V and J, and all other rearrangements were classified as non-productive. CDR3 was defined according to IMGT convention as the region running from the second conserved V-encoded cysteine to the conserved J-encoded phenylalanine. In an earlier analysis of roughly 610 of the donors, sequences lacking an unambiguous match to a single V gene segment were excluded. An earlier analysis of fewer than 750 of the donors classified V segments as functional when productive rearrangements were above 56.7% and as segregating when the standard deviation between donors was above 5%. A statistical classification framework was built for diagnosing cytomegalovirus status from the catalog of TCR beta chain sequences. In a later analysis, TCR nucleotide sequences were compared against IMGT/GENE-DB human TR gene sequences so that V and J genes could be assigned. A later analysis assigned CDR3 sequences and most-parsimonious VDJ recombination scenarios with the TCRdist pipeline. In a later analysis, each TCR beta chain was defined by its CDR3 amino acid sequence together with its V-gene family, and reads without a unique V-gene family were excluded. In a later analysis, 500 to 700 highly shared, low-generation-probability nucleotide sequences were removed to address suspected cross-contamination and a sequencing artifact. For each public chain, a later analysis derived a clonal expansion index from normalized ranks of inferred template counts within each repertoire. A later analysis computed generation probabilities with a VDJ recombination model fitted to out-of-frame rearrangements, and checked the results against IGoR. Hypergeometric tests were used in a later analysis to score TCR-TCR, TCR-HLA and TCR-CMV co-occurrence, with a repertoire-size bias correction applied to the TCR pairs. In a later analysis, false discovery rates were estimated by permuting HLA or CMV assignments 20 times. In a later analysis, co-occurring TCRs were grouped using DBSCAN, and TCRdist sequence similarity was added for clustering within HLA-allele-positive subsets. For co-occurrence clustering, repertoires with fewer than 30,000 or more than 120,000 public chains were excluded, along with five repertoires with anomalous nucleotide sharing. As stored in TCRdb, this immuneACCESS dataset retains in-frame rearrangements with V and J assigned. A fraction of the clones does not appear; measured against another copy, unresolved V genes explain less than half of the discrepancy, and the remainder lacks a known reason. That table supplies the V and J calls and clone size; D and trimming were determined from the DNA. This sample gives a few hundred thousand clones in total; 75% to 90% of them show up just once. The ten largest clones represent roughly 0.31% of the sample.

This TCR was sampled from a girl aged 2 to 10 in good health and CMV-seronegative. Sequenced input: PBMCs. The chain couples TRBV5-4 to TRBJ2-2; the central 14 bases match TRBD2. DNA sequence: TGTGCCAGCAGGCCGGGACTAGCGGGAGAGGGGAACACCGGGGAGCTGTTTTTT. This yields the protein CASRPGLAGEGNTGELFF.